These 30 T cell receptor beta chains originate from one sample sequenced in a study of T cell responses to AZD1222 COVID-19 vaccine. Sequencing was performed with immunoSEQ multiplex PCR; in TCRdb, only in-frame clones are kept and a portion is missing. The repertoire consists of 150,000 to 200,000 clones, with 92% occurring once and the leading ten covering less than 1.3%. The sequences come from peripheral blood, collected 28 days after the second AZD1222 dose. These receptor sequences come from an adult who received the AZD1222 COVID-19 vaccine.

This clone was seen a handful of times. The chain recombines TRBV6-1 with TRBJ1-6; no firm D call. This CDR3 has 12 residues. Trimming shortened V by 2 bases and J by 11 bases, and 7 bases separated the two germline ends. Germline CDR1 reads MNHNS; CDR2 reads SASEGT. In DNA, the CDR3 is TGTGCCAGCAGTGAAACATTCACACCCCTCCACTTT. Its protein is CASSETFTPLHF.

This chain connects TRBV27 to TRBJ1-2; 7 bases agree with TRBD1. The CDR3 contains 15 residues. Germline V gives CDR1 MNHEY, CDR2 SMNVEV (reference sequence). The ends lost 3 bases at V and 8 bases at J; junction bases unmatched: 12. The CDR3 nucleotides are TGTGCCAGCAGTTTCTTCAGGGGGTCGCCTTGGGGCTACACCTTC. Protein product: CASSFFRGSPWGYTF.

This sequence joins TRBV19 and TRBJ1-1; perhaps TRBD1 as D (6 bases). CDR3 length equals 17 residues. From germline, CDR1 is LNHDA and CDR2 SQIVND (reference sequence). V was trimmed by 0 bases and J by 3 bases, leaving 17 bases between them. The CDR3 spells CASSIDSQGTGDTEAFF. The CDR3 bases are TGTGCCAGTAGTATAGACTCACAGGGCACGGGGGACACTGAAGCTTTCTTT.

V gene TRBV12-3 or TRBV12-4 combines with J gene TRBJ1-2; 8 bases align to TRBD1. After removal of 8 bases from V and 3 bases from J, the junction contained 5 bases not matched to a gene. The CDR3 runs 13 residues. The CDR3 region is CASQGQGHYGYTF. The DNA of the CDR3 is TGTGCCAGCCAAGGACAGGGCCACTATGGCTACACCTTC.

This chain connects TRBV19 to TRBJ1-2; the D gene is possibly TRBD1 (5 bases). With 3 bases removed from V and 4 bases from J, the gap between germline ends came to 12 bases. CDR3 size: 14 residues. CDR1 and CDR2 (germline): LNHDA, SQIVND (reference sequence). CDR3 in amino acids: CASSIPDSFYGYTF. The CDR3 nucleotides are TGTGCCAGTAGTATCCCTGACAGTTTCTATGGCTACACCTTC.

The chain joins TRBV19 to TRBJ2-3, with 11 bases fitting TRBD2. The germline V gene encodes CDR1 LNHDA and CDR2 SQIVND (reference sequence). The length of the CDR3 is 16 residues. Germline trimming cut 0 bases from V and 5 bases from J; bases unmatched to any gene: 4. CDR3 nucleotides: TGTGCCAGTAGTATAGACCCTAGCGGGGGGAGAGATACGCAGTATTTT. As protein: CASSIDPSGGRDTQYF.

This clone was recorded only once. CDR3 residues: CASSPVGTGAQPQHF. Written as DNA, the CDR3 is TGTGCCAGCTCACCAGTGGGGACAGGGGCCCAGCCCCAGCATTTT. V is TRBV18 and J is TRBJ1-5; 10 bases are a match to TRBD1. The CDR3 is 15 residues long. Germline CDR1 is KGHSH and CDR2 is LQKENI. After removal of 2 bases from V and 7 bases from J, the junction contained 5 bases not matched to a gene.

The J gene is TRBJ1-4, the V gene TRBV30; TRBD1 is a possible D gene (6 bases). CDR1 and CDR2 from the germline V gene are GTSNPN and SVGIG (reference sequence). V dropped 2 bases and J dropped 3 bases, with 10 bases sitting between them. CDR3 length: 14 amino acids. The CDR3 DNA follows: TGTGCCTGGAGTCCTCGACAGGCTAATGAAAAACTGTTTTTT. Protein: CAWSPRQANEKLFF.

CDR3 nucleotides: TGTGCCAGCAGCTCTTATTCTGGAAACACCATATATTTT. Its protein is CASSSYSGNTIYF. The chain joins TRBV5-5 to TRBJ1-3; D gene ambiguous. CDR1 and CDR2 (germline): SGHKS, YYEKEE (reference sequence). V lost 3 bases and J lost 1, with 5 bases in between. The CDR3 length is 13 residues.

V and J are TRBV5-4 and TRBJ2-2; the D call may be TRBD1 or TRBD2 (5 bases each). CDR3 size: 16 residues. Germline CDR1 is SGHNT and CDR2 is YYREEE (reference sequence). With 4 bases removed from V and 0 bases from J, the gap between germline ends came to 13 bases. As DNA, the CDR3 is TGTGCCAGCAGCCTTCGTCGGGGCGCGAACACCGGGGAGCTGTTTTTT. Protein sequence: CASSLRRGANTGELFF.

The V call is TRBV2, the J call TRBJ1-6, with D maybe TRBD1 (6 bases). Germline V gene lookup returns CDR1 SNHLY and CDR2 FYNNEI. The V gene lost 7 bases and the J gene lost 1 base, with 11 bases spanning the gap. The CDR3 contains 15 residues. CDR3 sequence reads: CASILQGSYNSPLHF. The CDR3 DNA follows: TGTGCCAGCATTCTACAGGGTTCCTATAATTCACCCCTCCACTTT.

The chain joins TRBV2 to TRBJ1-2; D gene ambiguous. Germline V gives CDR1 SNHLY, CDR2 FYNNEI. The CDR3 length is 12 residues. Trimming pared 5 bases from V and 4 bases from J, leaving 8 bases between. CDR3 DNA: TGTGCCAGCAGTTCAGATTTCTATGGCTACACCTTC. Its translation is CASSSDFYGYTF.

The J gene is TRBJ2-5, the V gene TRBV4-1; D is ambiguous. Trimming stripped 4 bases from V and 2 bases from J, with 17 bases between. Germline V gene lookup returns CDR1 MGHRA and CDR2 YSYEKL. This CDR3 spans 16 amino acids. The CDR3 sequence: CASSPSPRQGQETQYF. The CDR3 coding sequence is TGCGCCAGCAGCCCCTCCCCTCGACAAGGTCAAGAGACCCAGTACTTC.

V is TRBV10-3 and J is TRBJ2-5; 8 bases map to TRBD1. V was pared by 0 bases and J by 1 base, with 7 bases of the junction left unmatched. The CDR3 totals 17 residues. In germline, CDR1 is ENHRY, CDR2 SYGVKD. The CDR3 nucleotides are TGTGCCATCAGTGAGTCTTTTGGACAGGGCCGCCAAGAGACCCAGTACTTC. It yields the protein CAISESFGQGRQETQYF.

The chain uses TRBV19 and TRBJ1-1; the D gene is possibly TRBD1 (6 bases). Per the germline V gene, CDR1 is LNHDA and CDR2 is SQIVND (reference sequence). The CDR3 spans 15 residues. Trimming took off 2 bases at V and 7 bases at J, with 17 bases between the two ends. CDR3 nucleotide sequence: TGTGCCAGTAGTATACAGGGGCATGGTGTGTATGAAGCTTTCTTT. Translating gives CASSIQGHGVYEAFF.

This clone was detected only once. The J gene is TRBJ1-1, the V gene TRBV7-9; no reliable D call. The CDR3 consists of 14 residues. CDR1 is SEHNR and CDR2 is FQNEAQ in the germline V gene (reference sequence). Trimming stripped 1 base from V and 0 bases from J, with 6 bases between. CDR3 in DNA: TGTGCCAGCAGCTTAGGGGCTTTGAACACTGAAGCTTTCTTT. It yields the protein CASSLGALNTEAFF.

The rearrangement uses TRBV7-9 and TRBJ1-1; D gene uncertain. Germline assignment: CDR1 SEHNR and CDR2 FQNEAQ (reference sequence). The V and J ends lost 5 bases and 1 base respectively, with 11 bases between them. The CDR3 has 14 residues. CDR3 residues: CASSPGGPNTEAFF. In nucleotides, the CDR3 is TGTGCCAGCAGCCCCGGAGGACCGAACACTGAAGCTTTCTTT.

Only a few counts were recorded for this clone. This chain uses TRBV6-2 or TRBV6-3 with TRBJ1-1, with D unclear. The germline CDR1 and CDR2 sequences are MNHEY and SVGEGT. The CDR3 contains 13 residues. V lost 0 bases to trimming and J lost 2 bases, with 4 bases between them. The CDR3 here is CASSYSDNTEAFF. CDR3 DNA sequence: TGTGCCAGCAGTTACTCGGACAACACTGAAGCTTTCTTT.

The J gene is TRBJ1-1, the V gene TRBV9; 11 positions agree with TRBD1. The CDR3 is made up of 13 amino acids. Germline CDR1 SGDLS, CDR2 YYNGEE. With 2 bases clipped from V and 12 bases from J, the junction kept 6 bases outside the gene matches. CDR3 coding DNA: TGTGCCAGCAGCGTTGGGACAGGGGGACGGTCTTTCTTT. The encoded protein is CASSVGTGGRSFF.

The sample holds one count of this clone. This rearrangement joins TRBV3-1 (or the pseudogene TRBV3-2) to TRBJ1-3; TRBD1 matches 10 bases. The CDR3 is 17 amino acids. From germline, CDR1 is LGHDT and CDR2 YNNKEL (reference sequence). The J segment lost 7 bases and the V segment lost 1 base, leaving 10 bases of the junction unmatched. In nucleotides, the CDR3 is TGTGCCAGCAGCCAAGGGGACAGGGGATGGGAACGTAACACCATATATTTT. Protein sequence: CASSQGDRGWERNTIYF.

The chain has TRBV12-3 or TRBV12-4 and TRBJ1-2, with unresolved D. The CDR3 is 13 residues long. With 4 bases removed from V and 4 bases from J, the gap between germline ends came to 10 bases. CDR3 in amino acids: CASSSGESYGYTF. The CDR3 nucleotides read TGTGCCAGCAGTTCCGGGGAGAGCTATGGCTACACCTTC.

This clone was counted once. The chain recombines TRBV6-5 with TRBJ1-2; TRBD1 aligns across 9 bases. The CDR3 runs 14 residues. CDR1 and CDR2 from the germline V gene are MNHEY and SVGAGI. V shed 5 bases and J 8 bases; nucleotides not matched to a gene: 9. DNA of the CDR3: TGTGCCAGCAGTCTGGGACAGGGCGGTCGGGGCTACACCTTC. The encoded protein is CASSLGQGGRGYTF.

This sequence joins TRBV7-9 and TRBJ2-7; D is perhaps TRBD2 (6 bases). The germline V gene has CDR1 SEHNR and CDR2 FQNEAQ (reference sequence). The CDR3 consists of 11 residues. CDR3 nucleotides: TGTTCGAGCCGGGGGTTCCACGAGCAGTACTTC. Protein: CSSRGFHEQYF.

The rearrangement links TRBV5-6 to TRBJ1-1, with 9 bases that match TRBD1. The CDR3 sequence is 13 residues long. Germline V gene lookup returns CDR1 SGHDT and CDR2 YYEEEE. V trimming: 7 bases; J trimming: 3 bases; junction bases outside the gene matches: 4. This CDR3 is CASHRDRDTEAFF. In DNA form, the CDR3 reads TGTGCCAGCCACCGGGACAGGGACACTGAAGCTTTCTTT.

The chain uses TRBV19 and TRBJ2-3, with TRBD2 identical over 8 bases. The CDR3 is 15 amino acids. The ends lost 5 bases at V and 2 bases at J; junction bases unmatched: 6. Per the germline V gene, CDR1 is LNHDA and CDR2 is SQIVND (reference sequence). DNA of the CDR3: TGTGCCAGTAGTGACGCGGGGGGTTTCACAGATACGCAGTATTTT. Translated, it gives CASSDAGGFTDTQYF.

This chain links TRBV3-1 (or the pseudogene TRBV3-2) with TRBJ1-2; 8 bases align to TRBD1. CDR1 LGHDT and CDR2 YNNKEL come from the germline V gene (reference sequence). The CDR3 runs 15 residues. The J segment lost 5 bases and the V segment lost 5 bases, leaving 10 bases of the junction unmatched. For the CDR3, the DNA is TGTGCCAGCAGCTCGCAACTTACAGGGGGATATGGCTACACCTTC. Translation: CASSSQLTGGYGYTF.

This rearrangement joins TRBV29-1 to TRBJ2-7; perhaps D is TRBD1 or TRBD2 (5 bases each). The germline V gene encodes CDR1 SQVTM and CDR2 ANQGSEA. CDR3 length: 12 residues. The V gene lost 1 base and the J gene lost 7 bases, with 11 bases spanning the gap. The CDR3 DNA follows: TGCAGCGTTGAAGGGCAGGGCGGGGAGCAGTACTTC. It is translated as CSVEGQGGEQYF.

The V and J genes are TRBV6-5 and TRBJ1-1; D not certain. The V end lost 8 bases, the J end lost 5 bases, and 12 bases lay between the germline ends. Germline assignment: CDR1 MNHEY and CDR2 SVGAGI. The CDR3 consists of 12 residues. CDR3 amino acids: CASSEPGTEAFF. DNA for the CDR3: TGTGCCAGCTCTGAACCCGGGACTGAAGCTTTCTTT.

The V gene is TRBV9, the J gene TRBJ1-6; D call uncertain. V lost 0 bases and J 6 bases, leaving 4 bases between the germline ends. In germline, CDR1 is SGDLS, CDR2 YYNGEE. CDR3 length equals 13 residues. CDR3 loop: CASSVGSNSPLHF. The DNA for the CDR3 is TGTGCCAGCAGCGTAGGGAGTAATTCACCCCTCCACTTT.

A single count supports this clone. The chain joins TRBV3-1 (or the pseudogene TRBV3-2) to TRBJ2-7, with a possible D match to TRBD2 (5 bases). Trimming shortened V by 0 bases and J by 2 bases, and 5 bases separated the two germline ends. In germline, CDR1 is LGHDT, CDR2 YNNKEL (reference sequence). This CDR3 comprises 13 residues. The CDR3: CASSQELAYEQYF. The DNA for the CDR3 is TGTGCCAGCAGCCAAGAACTAGCCTACGAGCAGTACTTC.